One and the same sample provided the 5 T cell receptor beta chains below, sequenced in a study of blood T cell repertoires in COVID-19. Sequencing used immunoSEQ multiplex PCR; TCRdb keeps in-frame clones, though not all of them. The data show 200,000 to 250,000 clones, about nine tenths seen once. Source material: PBMCs or T cells enriched from blood (not recorded which). These receptors originate from a woman aged 40 to 55 with acute COVID-19.

The sample holds a few counts of this clone. The chain recombines TRBV5-1 with TRBJ1-2; maybe TRBD1 (5 bases). The CDR3 is made up of 13 amino acids. Deletions cut 6 bases from V and 9 bases from J, with 18 bases between. CDR1 is SGHRS and CDR2 is YFSETQ in the germline V gene. In DNA, the CDR3 is TGCGCCAGCACCCCGGCCGGGGGTCCGAGCTACACCTTC. Encoded protein: CASTPAGGPSYTF.

This chain joins TRBV4-1 and TRBJ1-2; 8 nucleotides match TRBD1. The CDR3 is 15 residues long. V lost 1 base, J lost 5 bases, and 6 bases stayed unmatched. Germline CDR1 MGHRA, CDR2 YSYEKL. The CDR3 DNA reads as TGCGCCAGCAGCCAAGGACAGGGGATCGGGTATGGCTACACCTTC. Its protein is CASSQGQGIGYGYTF.

This chain links TRBV6-2 or TRBV6-3 with TRBJ1-1; D unresolved. The CDR3 runs 14 residues. Germline V gene data show CDR1 as MNHEY and CDR2 as SVGEGT. Trimming cost V 4 bases and J 6 bases, with 15 bases left between them. This chain's CDR3 is CASSLTIDFAEAFF. The CDR3 bases are TGTGCCAGCAGTTTAACGATCGACTTTGCTGAAGCTTTCTTT.

The chain employs TRBV11-1 and TRBJ1-6; D call uncertain. Germline V CDR1 and CDR2: SGHAT, FQDESV (reference sequence). Trimming cost V 3 bases and J 4 bases, with 13 bases left between them. CDR3 length: 16 amino acids. The CDR3 spells CASSFGRGHYNSPLHF. For the CDR3, the DNA is TGTGCCAGCAGCTTTGGACGGGGTCATTATAATTCACCCCTCCACTTT.

The chain recombines TRBV4-1 with TRBJ1-1; D gene unclear. With 0 bases removed from V and 1 base from J, the gap between germline ends came to 6 bases. This CDR3 is 14 amino acids long. Germline lookup yields CDR1 MGHRA and CDR2 YSYEKL. The CDR3 spells CASSQDTANTEAFF. Written as DNA, the CDR3 is TGCGCCAGCAGCCAAGATACAGCGAACACTGAAGCTTTCTTT.